This T cell receptor beta chain was profiled in a study of early T cells in non-severe SARS-CoV-2 infection. At the level of the study: Sequenced material consisted of bulk RNA (from unsorted whole blood), and chains were unpaired.

Each cDNA molecule carried a unique molecular identifier. TCRdb re-called the 5' RACE reads through MiXCR, storing one row per CDR3 protein. The data contain tens of thousands of distinct CDR3 sequences, about 9% of them seen just once; the ten biggest clones take up under 7%. Study results and caveats: Anti-spike CD8 responses were favored in VDJdb matching, and private and CD4 specificities were missed.

This clonotype was seen many times. Antigen unknown. This sequence originates from an adult who was a healthcare worker with PCR-confirmed SARS-CoV-2 infection or an uninfected control (not recorded which). Sequencing was performed on whole blood.

CDR3 region: CASSRSGTAEATQYF. Written as DNA, the CDR3 is TGCGCCAGCAGCCGATCCGGGACAGCTGAAGCGACCCAGTACTTC. The chain uses TRBV5-1 and TRBJ2-5; 7 nucleotides line up with TRBD1. Germline assignment: CDR1 SGHRS and CDR2 YFSETQ. J gave up 7 bases and V 4 bases, and 13 bases lay outside the gene matches. The CDR3 spans 15 residues.